This passage covers 28 T cell receptor beta chains from one sample sequenced in a study of cytomegalovirus exposure and HLA in healthy donors. The study ran its PCR with 60 Vbeta and 13 Jbeta primers. Only in-frame clones appear in the TCRdb table, and some are missing; sequencing was by immunoSEQ multiplex PCR. The table records roughly 100,000 clones, 83% of them present only once. Sequencing was done on a sample of PBMCs. The origin of the receptors is a man aged 18-30 years in good health and CMV-seronegative.

This sequence joins TRBV6-1 and TRBJ2-1; 7 bases agree with TRBD2. CDR3 length: 15 amino acids. V lost 5 bases, J lost 3 bases, and 7 bases stayed unmatched. Germline values: CDR1 MNHNS, CDR2 SASEGT. The CDR3 loop reads CASSLSGNSYNEQFF. CDR3 nucleotide sequence: TGTGCCAGCAGTCTGAGCGGGAACAGCTACAATGAGCAGTTCTTC.

The genes are TRBV7-8 and TRBJ2-7; weak D call: TRBD2 (5 bases). CDR3 length equals 14 residues. V lost 5 bases and J 1 base, leaving 12 bases between the germline ends. The germline V gene has CDR1 SGHVS and CDR2 FQNEAQ. CDR3 in amino acids: CASSPSRRSYEQYF. The CDR3 nucleotides are TGTGCCAGCAGCCCTAGCCGAAGATCCTACGAGCAGTACTTC.

This chain uses TRBV6-5 with TRBJ1-1, with D possibly TRBD1 on 5 matching bases. Trimming left V 10 bases short and J 5 bases short, with 17 bases between. CDR1 and CDR2 from the germline V gene are MNHEY and SVGAGI. This CDR3 is 13 amino acids long. CDR3 sequence: CATRTGGYTEAFF. CDR3 coding DNA: TGTGCCACCCGGACGGGGGGATATACTGAAGCTTTCTTT.

The rearrangement joins TRBV5-4 to TRBJ1-2; D not resolved. In germline, CDR1 is SGHNT, CDR2 YYREEE (reference sequence). The CDR3 covers 16 residues. V lost 4 bases, J lost 1 base, and 17 bases lay in between. CDR3 residues: CASSQVSQPLNYGYTF. The CDR3 DNA sequence: TGTGCCAGCAGCCAGGTCAGCCAGCCACTTAACTATGGCTACACCTTC.

This sequence joins TRBV7-2 and TRBJ2-4, with 7 bases fitting TRBD1. Germline values: CDR1 SGHTA, CDR2 FQGNSA. The CDR3 contains 11 residues. Trimming at V came to 5 bases and at J to 14 bases, leaving 6 bases not matched to a gene. This CDR3 is CASSLTGVEYF. The CDR3 region has the DNA TGTGCCAGCAGCCTAACAGGGGTTGAGTACTTC.

This chain connects TRBV5-6 to TRBJ1-2, with TRBD1 matching 8 bases. The CDR3 consists of 17 residues. The trim removed 0 bases at V and 2 bases at J, leaving 9 bases unmatched. The germline CDR1 and CDR2 sequences are SGHDT and YYEEEE. CDR3 sequence: CASSLVSQGAANYGYTF. CDR3 coding DNA: TGTGCCAGCAGCTTGGTGTCCCAGGGGGCTGCCAACTATGGCTACACCTTC.

This clone has a handful of counts. V usage is TRBV5-6 and J usage is TRBJ2-7, with D unresolved. This CDR3 has 12 amino acids. Deletions cut 5 bases from V and 6 bases from J, with 12 bases between. Germline lookup yields CDR1 SGHDT and CDR2 YYEEEE. CDR3 loop: CASRRSTGEQYF. CDR3 coding DNA: TGTGCCAGCAGACGGTCAACCGGCGAGCAGTACTTC.

A single count supports this clone. The chain links TRBV28 to TRBJ2-5; a weak D match, TRBD2 (5 bases). This CDR3 is built from 15 residues. V was cut by 7 bases and J by 2 bases, with 17 bases left in between. Germline CDR1 and CDR2: MDHEN and SYDVKM. For the CDR3, the DNA is TGTGCCAGCACTTCCGGGATTATAAAACAAGAGACCCAGTACTTC. Residues: CASTSGIIKQETQYF.

The J gene is TRBJ1-1, the V gene TRBV20-1; no reliable D call. This CDR3 has 11 residues. Trimming shortened V by 4 bases and J by 3 bases, and 6 bases separated the two germline ends. Germline CDR1 and CDR2: DFQATT and SNEGSKA (reference sequence). CDR3 DNA sequence: TGCAGTGCTACGAGTTACACTGAAGCTTTCTTT. Its protein product is CSATSYTEAFF.

This sequence joins TRBV6-1 and TRBJ2-1; tentative D call: TRBD2 (6 bases). Germline V CDR1 and CDR2: MNHNS, SASEGT. V lost 4 bases and J lost 3, with 19 bases in between. CDR3 length: 17 residues. The CDR3 is CASSGLGGRRSYNEQFF. The DNA for the CDR3 is TGTGCCAGCAGTGGCCTGGGAGGACGGCGGAGCTACAATGAGCAGTTCTTC.

The genes are TRBV25-1 and TRBJ1-6; 7 positions agree with TRBD1. The CDR3 runs 13 residues. Germline assignment: CDR1 MGHDK and CDR2 SYGVNS. V shed 8 bases and J 2 bases; nucleotides not matched to a gene: 0. The CDR3 nucleotides read TGTGCCAGCGGGACAGCCTATAATTCACCCCTCCACTTT. As protein: CASGTAYNSPLHF.

CDR3 bases: TGTGCCAGCAGTTCTCGGGACTTCGGGAATGAGCAGTTCTTC. Its protein product is CASSSRDFGNEQFF. V usage is TRBV27 and J usage is TRBJ2-1; possibly TRBD2 for D (6 bases). Deletions cut 4 bases from V and 7 bases from J, with 14 bases between. From germline, CDR1 is MNHEY and CDR2 SMNVEV (reference sequence). The CDR3 is 14 amino acids.

For the CDR3, the DNA is TGTGCCAGCAGCGTAACAACTAGCGGAACTCAAGAGACCCAGTACTTC. Protein product: CASSVTTSGTQETQYF. The chain is built from TRBV9 and TRBJ2-5; TRBD2 agrees at 8 bases. Germline values: CDR1 SGDLS, CDR2 YYNGEE. The CDR3 runs 16 residues. Trimming cost V 1 base and J 2 bases; bases outside gene matches: 7.

This chain links TRBV7-2 with TRBJ1-3; the D is unclear. This CDR3 has 15 residues. Germline CDR1 is SGHTA and CDR2 is FQGNSA. V lost 4 bases to trimming and J lost 0 bases, with 10 bases between them. CDR3 nucleotides: TGTGCCAGCAGCTCGGACGGGAACTCTGGAAACACCATATATTTT. As protein: CASSSDGNSGNTIYF.

CDR3 coding DNA: TGTGCCAGCAGCCGACAGGGGACTAATGAAAAACTGTTTTTT. Translation gives CASSRQGTNEKLFF. The rearrangement uses TRBV28 and TRBJ1-4; 8 bases map to TRBD1. The CDR3 has 14 residues. Germline loops: CDR1 MDHEN, CDR2 SYDVKM. The J segment lost 2 bases and the V segment lost 6 bases, leaving 2 bases of the junction unmatched.

V is TRBV11-3 and J is TRBJ1-1, with D uncertain. CDR1 and CDR2 (germline): SGHNT, YENEEA. V was shortened by 0 bases and J by 1 base, with 9 bases between the two germline ends. The CDR3 covers 15 residues. Here the CDR3 DNA reads TGTGCCAGCAGCTTAGAACTAGCGGAGAACACTGAAGCTTTCTTT. Protein sequence: CASSLELAENTEAFF.

The chain is built from TRBV6-5 and TRBJ2-3; D possibly corresponds to TRBD1 (5 bases). V was clipped by 4 bases and J by 4 bases, with 15 bases between them. This CDR3 is 15 amino acids long. The V gene's germline CDR1 is MNHEY and CDR2 SVGAGI. CDR3 loop: CASSSSAQGPDTQYF. DNA for the CDR3: TGTGCCAGCAGTTCCAGTGCCCAGGGCCCAGATACGCAGTATTTT.

The CDR3 here is CASSTGGSTDTQYF. DNA of the CDR3: TGTGCCAGCAGTACGGGCGGGAGCACAGATACGCAGTATTTT. V is TRBV27 and J is TRBJ2-3; perhaps TRBD2 as D (5 bases). Trimming removed 5 bases from V and 0 bases from J, with 9 bases in between. This CDR3 has 14 residues. Germline V gene lookup returns CDR1 MNHEY and CDR2 SMNVEV (reference sequence).

The table lists this clone with a count of one. V is TRBV28 and J is TRBJ2-7; 7 bases match TRBD1. The ends lost 5 bases at V and 6 bases at J; junction bases unmatched: 10. The length of the CDR3 is 14 residues. Germline CDR1 and CDR2: MDHEN and SYDVKM. CDR3 nucleotides: TGTGCCAGCAGTCGTCCTACAGGGGCACGCGAGCAGTACTTC. This codes for CASSRPTGAREQYF.

As for this clone: Additional DNA sequences in this sample encode the identical CDR3. The chain recombines TRBV5-1 with TRBJ2-7, with 7 bases aligning to TRBD1. CDR3 length equals 14 residues. The germline V gene has CDR1 SGHRS and CDR2 YFSETQ. The V and J ends lost 0 bases and 2 bases, in that order; junction bases with no gene match: 2. CDR3 nucleotide sequence: TGCGCCAGCAGCTTGGGACAGGGCGCCTACGAGCAGTACTTC. Translated, it gives CASSLGQGAYEQYF.

Points on this clone: Other DNA sequences in the same sample also yield this CDR3. The J gene is TRBJ2-5, the V gene TRBV5-4; a possible D gene is TRBD1 (6 bases). The CDR3 is 14 residues long. The germline V gene encodes CDR1 SGHNT and CDR2 YYREEE (reference sequence). V gave up 5 bases and J gave up 4 bases, with 15 bases separating them. As DNA, the CDR3 is TGTGCCAGCAGTCCGGGGCAGGGGATAGAGACCCAGTACTTC. Translating gives CASSPGQGIETQYF.

This clone came up a few times. The V call is TRBV2, the J call TRBJ1-1; 9 bases map to TRBD1. This CDR3 contains 14 residues. V dropped 6 bases and J dropped 1; count of bases not matched to a gene: 3. The germline V gene encodes CDR1 SNHLY and CDR2 FYNNEI. CDR3 residues: CASRGQGRNTEAFF. The CDR3 DNA sequence: TGTGCCAGCAGGGGACAGGGAAGGAACACTGAAGCTTTCTTT.

The chain links TRBV4-3 to TRBJ2-3; 11 nucleotides match TRBD2. The J segment lost 2 bases and the V segment lost 3 bases, leaving 7 bases of the junction unmatched. The length of the CDR3 is 17 residues. The germline CDR1 and CDR2 sequences are LGHNA and YSLEER. The CDR3 sequence: CASSHSLAGGVTDTQYF. CDR3 nucleotides: TGCGCCAGCAGCCACTCCTTAGCGGGAGGGGTCACAGATACGCAGTATTTT.

This rearrangement joins TRBV5-4 to TRBJ2-1, with a tentative D call TRBD1 (6 bases). V lost 2 bases and J 4 bases, leaving 10 bases between the germline ends. The V gene's germline CDR1 is SGHNT and CDR2 YYREEE (reference sequence). The CDR3 is made up of 14 amino acids. The CDR3 nucleotides are TGTGCCAGCAGCTTATTGAGGGGGTACAATGAGCAGTTCTTC. Protein sequence: CASSLLRGYNEQFF.

The V gene is TRBV30, the J gene TRBJ2-7; 9 bases line up with TRBD1. CDR1 is GTSNPN and CDR2 is SVGIG in the germline V gene (reference sequence). The CDR3 consists of 15 residues. V lost 2 bases, J lost 2 bases, and 7 bases stayed unmatched. This chain's CDR3 is CAWSFTGGAAYEQYF. CDR3 sequence (DNA): TGTGCCTGGAGTTTTACAGGGGGCGCTGCCTACGAGCAGTACTTC.

The chain recombines TRBV28 with TRBJ1-5, with D unclear. The CDR3 is 15 residues long. Per the germline V gene, CDR1 is MDHEN and CDR2 is SYDVKM. The germline V and J ends were trimmed by 2 bases and 6 bases, with 14 bases remaining between them. The chain's CDR3 is CASSLGVTEGQPQHF. CDR3 bases: TGTGCCAGCAGTTTAGGCGTAACGGAGGGTCAGCCCCAGCATTTT. Full variable domain (outside the CDR3, taken from reference TRBV28 and TRBJ1-5): DVKVTQSSRYLVKRTGEKVFLECVQDMDHENMFWYRQDPGLGLRLIYFSYDVKMKEKGDIPEGYSVSREKKERFSLILESASTNQTSMYLCASSLGVTEGQPQHFGDGTRLSIL.

The V call is TRBV7-3, the J call TRBJ1-1; a possible D gene is TRBD1 (6 bases). Trimming left V 5 bases short and J 3 bases short, with 10 bases between. The CDR3 has 13 residues. Germline assignment: CDR1 SGHTA and CDR2 FQGTGA. This CDR3 is CASSNQGHTEAFF. Here the CDR3 DNA reads TGTGCCAGCAGCAATCAGGGGCACACTGAAGCTTTCTTT.

V and J are TRBV5-4 and TRBJ2-3, with 12 bases identical to TRBD2. Trimming at V came to 0 bases and at J to 1 base, leaving 3 bases not matched to a gene. CDR1 is SGHNT and CDR2 is YYREEE in the germline V gene (reference sequence). The CDR3 covers 17 residues. The CDR3 DNA reads TGTGCCAGCAGCTTGGAGGCTAGCGGGAGGGGCACAGATACGCAGTATTTT. This sequence encodes CASSLEASGRGTDTQYF.